The 29 T cell receptor beta chains listed next were all sequenced from one sample in a study of blood T cell repertoires in COVID-19. Measured with immunoSEQ multiplex PCR; TCRdb has only the in-frame clones, and not every one. The repertoire includes 45,000 to 70,000 clones, roughly 87% of them detected once, and under 25% sits in the top ten. Sample: peripheral blood. The receptors shown here come from a woman of 80 years or more with COVID-19, enrolled during active disease.

The rearrangement uses TRBV10-3 and TRBJ2-1; 10 nucleotides line up with TRBD1. The CDR3 is 15 amino acids. V shed 6 bases and J 4 bases; nucleotides not matched to a gene: 6. The germline V gene encodes CDR1 ENHRY and CDR2 SYGVKD. The CDR3 is CAIRTEGQGYNEQFF. The CDR3 nucleotides read TGTGCCATCAGGACGGAGGGACAGGGGTACAATGAGCAGTTCTTC.

The sample holds one count of this clone. V gene TRBV19 combines with J gene TRBJ1-2; 7 bases align to TRBD1. The CDR3 length is 14 residues. Trimming cost V 4 bases and J 8 bases; bases outside gene matches: 10. CDR1 is LNHDA and CDR2 is SQIVND in the germline V gene (reference sequence). CDR3 in amino acids: CASSNTDRAFGYTF. For the CDR3, the DNA is TGTGCCAGTAGTAACACAGACAGGGCATTCGGCTACACCTTC.

The rearrangement links TRBV5-4 to TRBJ1-1; perhaps TRBD1 as D (6 bases). V lost 0 bases and J lost 5, with 17 bases in between. CDR1 and CDR2 from the germline V gene are SGHNT and YYREEE (reference sequence). This CDR3 contains 16 residues. The chain's CDR3 is CASSLGRGSVKTEAFF. CDR3 DNA: TGTGCCAGCAGCTTGGGCAGGGGCTCCGTAAAGACTGAAGCTTTCTTT. Complete variable domain (other parts from reference TRBV5-4 and TRBJ1-1): ETGVTQSPTHLIKTRGQQVTLRCSSQSGHNTVSWYQQALGQGPQFIFQYYREEENGRGNFPPRFSGLQFPNYSSELNVNALELDDSALYLCASSLGRGSVKTEAFFGQGTRLTVV.

This rearrangement joins TRBV3-1 (or the pseudogene TRBV3-2) to TRBJ2-2; 8 bases fit TRBD2. The trim removed 3 bases at V and 0 bases at J, leaving 3 bases unmatched. The CDR3 totals 16 residues. The germline V gene has CDR1 LGHDT and CDR2 YNNKEL (reference sequence). Written as DNA, the CDR3 is TGTGCCAGCAGCCACCTAGCGGGCGCGAACACCGGGGAGCTGTTTTTT. The encoded protein is CASSHLAGANTGELFF.

This clone showed up just a few times. The rearrangement joins TRBV2 to TRBJ2-2; D is ambiguous. Germline CDR1 is SNHLY and CDR2 is FYNNEI. V dropped 6 bases and J dropped 3 bases, with 5 bases sitting between them. The CDR3 sequence is 12 residues long. CDR3 sequence (DNA): TGTGCCAGCAGCCGGGACACCGGGGAGCTGTTTTTT. Protein product: CASSRDTGELFF.

The CDR3 DNA follows: TGCGCCAGCAGCACCAGACAGGGCTATAATTCACCCCTCCACTTT. Translated, it gives CASSTRQGYNSPLHF. This chain connects TRBV5-1 to TRBJ1-6; 7 nucleotides line up with TRBD1. This CDR3 spans 15 amino acids. The trim removed 4 bases at V and 3 bases at J, leaving 4 bases unmatched. The germline gives CDR1 SGHRS, CDR2 YFSETQ.

The V gene is TRBV11-2, the J gene TRBJ2-5, with D perhaps matching TRBD1 (5 bases). The CDR3 totals 14 residues. The germline gives CDR1 SGHAT, CDR2 FQNNGV. The V and J ends lost 11 bases and 4 bases respectively, with 20 bases between them. This CDR3 is CASRASQGAETQYF. CDR3 sequence (DNA): TGTGCCTCCCGAGCGTCTCAGGGTGCAGAGACCCAGTACTTC.

This chain uses TRBV20-1 with TRBJ1-2, with D possibly TRBD1 on 5 matching bases. The CDR3 is 14 residues long. Trimming removed 3 bases at V and 7 bases at J, with 18 bases between. The germline V gene has CDR1 DFQATT and CDR2 SNEGSKA (reference sequence). Here the CDR3 reads CSASIPGRAGGYTF. DNA of the CDR3: TGCAGTGCTAGTATTCCCGGCAGGGCCGGTGGCTACACCTTC.

J is TRBJ2-2 and V is TRBV5-3; D is perhaps TRBD2 (7 bases). TRBV5-3 carries the ORF label, with uncertain function. Trimming removed 9 bases from V and 5 bases from J, with 20 bases in between. The CDR3 contains 15 residues. Here the CDR3 reads CATSLGGPGTGELFF. CDR3 nucleotides: TGTGCCACCTCTCTGGGGGGGCCGGGGACCGGGGAGCTGTTTTTT.

The chain uses TRBV4-1 and TRBJ1-3, with 8 nucleotides matching TRBD1. The V and J ends lost 1 base and 4 bases, in that order; junction bases with no gene match: 6. The CDR3 sequence is 16 residues long. The germline V gene has CDR1 MGHRA and CDR2 YSYEKL. The CDR3 protein is CASSQGGRGQGNTIYF. As DNA, the CDR3 is TGCGCCAGCAGCCAAGGGGGCAGGGGGCAAGGAAACACCATATATTTT.

This clone was counted once. V and J are TRBV3-1 (or the pseudogene TRBV3-2) and TRBJ2-5; 7 bases agree with TRBD1. V dropped 1 base and J dropped 1; count of bases not matched to a gene: 3. Germline V gene data show CDR1 as LGHDT and CDR2 as YNNKEL (reference sequence). The CDR3 loop spans 15 amino acids. CDR3 amino acids: CASSQGRGPQETQYF. The CDR3 DNA sequence: TGTGCCAGCAGCCAAGGTAGGGGGCCCCAAGAGACCCAGTACTTC.

The CDR3 DNA follows: TGCAGCGTACAAAAAGGGACAGGGGTTGTGGAGACCCAGTACTTC. The encoded protein is CSVQKGTGVVETQYF. The chain recombines TRBV29-1 with TRBJ2-5, with TRBD1 matching 10 bases. Germline lookup yields CDR1 SQVTM and CDR2 ANQGSEA. The CDR3 consists of 15 residues. J lost 5 bases, V lost 6 bases, and 12 bases had no gene match.

The V and J genes are TRBV5-1 and TRBJ2-1; 13 bases agree with TRBD2. The V segment lost 3 bases and the J segment 0 bases; nucleotides outside the gene matches: 6. The germline V gene encodes CDR1 SGHRS and CDR2 YFSETQ. CDR3 length equals 18 residues. Written as DNA, the CDR3 is TGCGCCAGCAGCTCGACTAGCGGGGGGCCGAGCTCCTACAATGAGCAGTTCTTC. Protein sequence: CASSSTSGGPSSYNEQFF.

The chain couples TRBV2 to TRBJ1-2, with TRBD1 identical over 8 bases. CDR3 length: 15 residues. The germline gives CDR1 SNHLY, CDR2 FYNNEI. Losses at the gene ends were 4 bases for V and 4 bases for J; bases not matched to a gene: 8. Here the CDR3 reads CASSATGESGYGYTF. CDR3 coding DNA: TGTGCCAGCAGTGCGACAGGGGAGTCTGGCTATGGCTACACCTTC.

This clone has only a few counts. V usage is TRBV20-1 and J usage is TRBJ2-5; tentative D call: TRBD1 (5 bases). This CDR3 region has 14 residues. Deletions cut 3 bases from V and 5 bases from J, with 16 bases between. Germline CDR1 and CDR2: DFQATT and SNEGSKA (reference sequence). CDR3 sequence reads: CSASKPGIRETQYF. CDR3 coding DNA: TGCAGTGCTAGTAAGCCAGGGATTCGGGAGACCCAGTACTTC.

V and J are TRBV2 and TRBJ1-1; D is unresolved. The V gene's germline CDR1 is SNHLY and CDR2 FYNNEI. V shed 3 bases and J shed 3 bases, with 5 bases lying between them. The CDR3 consists of 12 residues. CDR3: CASSDIYTEAFF. The CDR3 DNA reads as TGTGCCAGCAGTGACATTTACACTGAAGCTTTCTTT.

This clone was recorded once. The chain links TRBV5-1 to TRBJ1-2; possibly TRBD1 for D (5 bases). The CDR3 covers 13 residues. The V gene lost 3 bases and the J gene lost 1 base, with 7 bases spanning the gap. The germline V gene has CDR1 SGHRS and CDR2 YFSETQ. The CDR3, as DNA: TGCGCCAGCAGCTCGGACATTAACTATGGCTACACCTTC. Translation gives CASSSDINYGYTF. Full variable domain (rest looked up from reference TRBV5-1 and TRBJ1-2): KAGVTQTPRYLIKTRGQQVTLSCSPISGHRSVSWYQQTPGQGLQFLFEYFSETQRNKGNFPGRFSGRQFSNSRSEMNVSTLELGDSALYLCASSSDINYGYTFGSGTRLTVV.

This chain uses TRBV10-2 with TRBJ1-6; D is perhaps TRBD1 (6 bases). The germline gives CDR1 WSHSY, CDR2 SAAADI. V was trimmed by 7 bases and J by 8 bases, leaving 15 bases between them. The CDR3 runs to 14 residues. The DNA of the CDR3 is TGCGCCAGCACTAAAGGACAGCCGTATTCACCCCTCCACTTT. This sequence encodes CASTKGQPYSPLHF.

This CDR3 is CASSEGPGAEAFF. The CDR3 bases are TGCGCCAGCAGTGAGGGCCCGGGGGCTGAAGCTTTCTTT. The chain combines TRBV5-1 with TRBJ1-1, with a weak D call TRBD1 (5 bases). Between the trimmed V and J ends, which lost 5 bases and 6 bases, there was a span of 14 bases. The germline V gene encodes CDR1 SGHRS and CDR2 YFSETQ. The CDR3 has 13 residues.

The chain joins TRBV6-5 to TRBJ2-1; a weak D match, TRBD2 (6 bases). V lost 6 bases, J lost 4 bases, and 10 bases lay in between. CDR3 length: 13 amino acids. Germline V gene data show CDR1 as MNHEY and CDR2 as SVGAGI. The chain's CDR3 is CASSRDFYNEQFF. The CDR3 bases are TGTGCCAGCAGCCGGGACTTTTACAATGAGCAGTTCTTC.

The chain employs TRBV5-1 and TRBJ2-5; TRBD1 agrees at 9 bases. Germline CDR1 SGHRS, CDR2 YFSETQ. V was clipped by 0 bases and J by 7 bases; unmatched bases: 1. The CDR3 consists of 13 residues. CDR3 loop: CASSLGQGGTQYF. The CDR3 nucleotides read TGCGCCAGCAGCTTGGGACAGGGGGGGACCCAGTACTTC.

The chain links TRBV10-2 to TRBJ1-1; TRBD1 is a possible D gene (6 bases). The CDR3 consists of 14 residues. Trimming removed 6 bases from V and 4 bases from J, with 15 bases in between. CDR1 and CDR2 (germline): WSHSY, SAAADI. DNA for the CDR3: TGCGCCAGCAGGGCCGAACAGGGAGTCACTGAAGCTTTCTTT. Translation gives CASRAEQGVTEAFF.

The V and J genes are TRBV9 and TRBJ2-1; the match to TRBD2 covers 7 bases. The J segment lost 3 bases and the V segment lost 0 bases, leaving 6 bases of the junction unmatched. The CDR3 runs 16 residues. Per the germline V gene, CDR1 is SGDLS and CDR2 is YYNGEE. CDR3 loop: CASSVGLTSSYNEQFF. The DNA for the CDR3 is TGTGCCAGCAGCGTAGGTTTGACTAGCAGCTACAATGAGCAGTTCTTC.

The rearrangement links TRBV4-2 to TRBJ2-7; perhaps TRBD1 as D (7 bases). Germline loops: CDR1 LGHNA, CDR2 YNFKEQ. This CDR3 has 15 residues. V dropped 0 bases and J dropped 1 base, with 10 bases sitting between them. CDR3 in amino acids: CASSQEAGGSYEQYF. The CDR3 DNA sequence: TGTGCCAGCAGCCAAGAGGCAGGGGGGTCCTACGAGCAGTACTTC.

This clone occurred once. The rearrangement joins TRBV6-1 to TRBJ1-2; no clear D gene. The V end was cut by 0 bases, the J end by 3 bases, with 11 bases between. This CDR3 is built from 15 residues. Germline loops: CDR1 MNHNS, CDR2 SASEGT. This CDR3 is CASSEAGRSYYGYTF. Here the CDR3 DNA reads TGTGCCAGCAGTGAAGCAGGGAGGTCCTACTATGGCTACACCTTC.

The chain uses TRBV30 and TRBJ1-5; D unresolved. The CDR3 has 16 amino acids. Trimming shortened V by 0 bases and J by 0 bases, and 12 bases separated the two germline ends. Germline values: CDR1 GTSNPN, CDR2 SVGIG (reference sequence). In DNA form, the CDR3 reads TGTGCCTGGAGTGTAAGGCGGGCGGCTAGCAATCAGCCCCAGCATTTT. Its translation: CAWSVRRAASNQPQHF.

V usage is TRBV18 and J usage is TRBJ2-5; D perhaps matches TRBD1 (5 bases). Germline V CDR1 and CDR2: KGHSH, LQKENI. The CDR3 totals 15 residues. V shed 6 bases and J shed 3 bases, with 17 bases lying between them. The CDR3 here is CASSPRAGSKETQYF. The CDR3, as DNA: TGTGCCAGCTCCCCTCGGGCAGGGTCAAAAGAGACCCAGTACTTC.

Worth noting for this clone: This specimen includes other DNA sequences encoding the same CDR3. The V and J genes are TRBV5-1 and TRBJ1-1, with a weak D call TRBD1 (5 bases). CDR1 and CDR2 from the germline V gene are SGHRS and YFSETQ. CDR3 size: 14 residues. V was cut by 1 base and J by 1 base, with 8 bases left in between. CDR3 bases: TGCGCCAGCAGCTTGTCCGGACAGAACACTGAAGCTTTCTTT. It translates to CASSLSGQNTEAFF.

The CDR3 reads CASSSGTGVEQYF. CDR3 DNA sequence: TGTGCCAGCAGTTCCGGGACAGGGGTCGAGCAGTACTTC. This rearrangement joins TRBV2 to TRBJ2-7; 10 bases are shared with TRBD1. J was trimmed by 6 bases and V by 5 bases; bases with no gene match: 4. The germline gives CDR1 SNHLY, CDR2 FYNNEI. The CDR3 runs 13 residues. The whole variable domain, filled in from reference TRBV2 and TRBJ2-7, reads EPEVTQTPSHQVTQMGQEVILRCVPISNHLYFYWYRQILGQKVEFLVSFYNNEISEKSEIFDDQFSVERPDGSNFTLKIRSTKLEDSAMYFCASSSGTGVEQYFGPGTRLTVT.